This T cell receptor (beta chain) was captured by sequencing in a study of post-analysis software for immune sequencing data. Broader study findings: Controls showed lower frequencies than patients for roughly five TRBV segments, and TRBV5-6, TRBV5-1 and TRBV20-1 were among these.

Built from TCR beta cDNA, the libraries had unique molecular identifiers in them. Each CDR3 protein gets one entry after TCRdb re-called the PCR reads with MiXCR. The sample includes about 200,000 distinct CDR3 sequences, 29% of them seen just once. Trimming took off 1 base at V and 2 bases at J, with 9 bases between the two ends. The CDR3 runs 15 residues. Germline V lookup: CDR1 MGHRA, CDR2 YSYEKL. Remarks on this clonotype: Its target is not known.

The clonotype was recovered from a girl between 2 and 17 years old with multiple sclerosis. Material: blood. This sequence joins TRBV4-1 and TRBJ1-5; D not resolved. Here the CDR3 reads CASSQVAQGNQPQHF. The CDR3 bases are TGCGCCAGCAGCCAAGTGGCCCAGGGCAATCAGCCCCAGCATTTT.